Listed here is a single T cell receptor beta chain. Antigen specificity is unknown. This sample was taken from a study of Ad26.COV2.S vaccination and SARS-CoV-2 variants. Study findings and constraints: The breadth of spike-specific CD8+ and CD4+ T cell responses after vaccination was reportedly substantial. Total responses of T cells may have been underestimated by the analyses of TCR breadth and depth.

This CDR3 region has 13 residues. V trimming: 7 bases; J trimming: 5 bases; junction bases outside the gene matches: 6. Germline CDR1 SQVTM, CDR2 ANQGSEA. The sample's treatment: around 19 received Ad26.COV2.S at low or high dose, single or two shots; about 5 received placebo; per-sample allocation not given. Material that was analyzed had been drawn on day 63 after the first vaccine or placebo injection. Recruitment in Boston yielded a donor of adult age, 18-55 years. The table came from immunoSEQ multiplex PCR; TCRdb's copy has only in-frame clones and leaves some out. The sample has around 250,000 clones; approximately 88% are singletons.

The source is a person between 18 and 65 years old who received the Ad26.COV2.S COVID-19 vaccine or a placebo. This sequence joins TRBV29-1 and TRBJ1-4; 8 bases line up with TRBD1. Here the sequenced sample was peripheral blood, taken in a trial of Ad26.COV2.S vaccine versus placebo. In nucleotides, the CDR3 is TGCAGCGCGGGGGGACAGGCAAATGAAAAACTGTTTTTT. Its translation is CSAGGQANEKLFF.